The 5 T cell receptor beta chains reported below all come from one sample, sequenced in a study of cytomegalovirus exposure and HLA in healthy donors. The PCR was carried out with 60 Vbeta primers and 13 Jbeta primers. Clones were sequenced by immunoSEQ multiplex PCR, and TCRdb holds only the in-frame ones, with some missing. The sample includes approximately 200,000 clones, around 74% of them seen just once. Sequenced sample: PBMCs. These receptors originate from a girl aged 5 to 17 in good health and CMV-seropositive.

The V and J genes are TRBV6-5 and TRBJ2-3, with no clear D. Germline assignment: CDR1 MNHEY and CDR2 SVGAGI. This CDR3 contains 13 residues. V lost 6 bases and J 1 base, leaving 8 bases between the germline ends. Written as DNA, the CDR3 is TGTGCCAGCAGCCTTCGTGGCACAGATACGCAGTATTTT. It encodes CASSLRGTDTQYF.

Remarks on this clone: Other DNA sequences within the sample encode an identical CDR3. The CDR3 coding sequence is TGTGCCAGCAGCTGGACAGGCAACGAGCAGTACTTC. It specifies CASSWTGNEQYF. The chain combines TRBV7-9 with TRBJ2-7; 7 bases fit TRBD1. The CDR3 runs 12 residues. Germline V gene sequence: CDR1 SEHNR, CDR2 FQNEAQ (reference sequence). The J segment lost 5 bases and the V segment lost 4 bases, leaving 2 bases of the junction unmatched.

This chain connects TRBV19 to TRBJ2-2; D uncertain. The V and J ends lost 6 bases and 7 bases respectively, with 12 bases between them. Germline V gene lookup returns CDR1 LNHDA and CDR2 SQIVND (reference sequence). The CDR3 totals 13 residues. In DNA, the CDR3 is TGTGCCAGTAGCACCAGGATTGGCGGGGAGCTGTTTTTT. Residues: CASSTRIGGELFF.

The V and J genes are TRBV10-3 and TRBJ1-5, with D unclear. The germline gives CDR1 ENHRY, CDR2 SYGVKD. With 0 bases removed from V and 6 bases from J, the gap between germline ends came to 15 bases. This CDR3 comprises 16 residues. CDR3 loop: CAISESGGRTGQPQHF. In DNA form, the CDR3 reads TGTGCCATCAGTGAGTCCGGAGGCAGGACGGGTCAGCCCCAGCATTTT.

The rearrangement joins TRBV2 to TRBJ2-3; 8 bases match TRBD1. The germline V gene has CDR1 SNHLY and CDR2 FYNNEI. The trim removed 10 bases at V and 2 bases at J, leaving 8 bases unmatched. CDR3 length: 14 amino acids. CDR3 loop: CATMQGALTDTQYF. CDR3 sequence (DNA): TGTGCCACCATGCAGGGGGCCCTCACAGATACGCAGTATTTT.